This TCR beta chain appears in the sequencing data of a study of cytomegalovirus exposure and HLA in healthy donors. The CDR3 covers 16 residues. Of note for this clone: Its antigen is undetermined.

The method was immunoSEQ multiplex PCR; TCRdb's version includes in-frame clones alone and lacks a portion of them. The table records roughly 82,000 clones, more than 85% of them present only once. Broader study findings: The classifier was said to identify cytomegalovirus status with high specificity and sensitivity.

This sequence was found in a young man in good health and CMV-seronegative. The sequencing input was PBMCs. The J gene is TRBJ1-1, the V gene TRBV21-1; whether TRBD1, the table's D call, matches the DNA was not checked. TRBV21-1 is a pseudogene locus. The CDR3 DNA is TGTGCCAGCAGCATTAGGACAGGAAACATGAACACTGAAGCTTTCTTT. Translated, it gives CASSIRTGNMNTEAFF.